This TCR beta chain appears in the sequencing data of a study of radiotherapy plus CTLA-4 blockade in lung cancer. About this clone: What it recognizes is unknown.

Study-wide results and limits: Radiotherapy was combined with ipilimumab, and tumor-derived TCR clones then expanded in blood.

Enrolled patients, whose metastatic non-small-cell lung cancer was chemo-refractory, received focal radiation plus CTLA-4 blockade with ipilimumab. Measured with immunoSEQ multiplex PCR; TCRdb has only the in-frame clones, and not every one. The table includes around 72,000 clones, around 73% detected once. There are 16 residues in the CDR3. Germline V gene sequence: CDR1 SEHNR, CDR2 FQNEAQ (reference sequence). V was pared by 2 bases and J by 5 bases, with 15 bases between. The TCR comes from a human donor with non-small cell lung cancer who had a complete response to radiotherapy plus ipilimumab. The genes are TRBV7-9 and TRBJ1-4; the D gene is possibly TRBD1 (5 bases). Sequencing was performed on peripheral blood, taken from a patient treated with radiotherapy plus ipilimumab. This chain's CDR3 is CASSLTATALNEKLFF. CDR3 in DNA: TGTGCCAGCAGCTTAACCGCGACAGCTCTGAATGAAAAACTGTTTTTT.